The clone carrying this TCR beta chain was seen a few times. Its antigen remains unidentified. The sample comes from a study of T cells in Graves' hyperthyroidism and ophthalmopathy. Study-wide findings and caveats: Blood also showed most of the thyroid clonotypes that were expanded above 0.001.

Amplification of TCR beta CDR3 regions was performed using RNA transcripts as template. The study used the HTBI primer set for a first-round RT-PCR of the TCR CDR3. TCRdb reprocessed the multiplex PCR reads via MiXCR and lists one record per CDR3 protein. This sample has hundreds of thousands of distinct CDR3 sequences, with approximately 14% found just once. In germline, CDR1 is MNHEY, CDR2 SVGEGT. Deletions cut 2 bases from V and 4 bases from J, with 6 bases between. The CDR3 runs to 13 residues. The sequence came from a woman aged 18-35 years with Graves' hyperthyroidism. The sequencing sample was made of blood. This rearrangement joins TRBV6-2 or TRBV6-3 to TRBJ2-1; unclear D gene. The CDR3 is CASSYNQYNEQFF. In nucleotides, the CDR3 is TGTGCCAGCAGTTACAATCAGTACAATGAGCAGTTCTTC.